This is a list of T cell receptor beta chains from one sample in a study of T cell clonotyping in hematopoietic cell transplantation. The protocol was immunoSEQ multiplex PCR, while the TCRdb copy is restricted to in-frame clones and leaves out a portion. The sample carries 69,000 or so clones, about 93% recorded once. Sequenced material: peripheral blood mononuclear cells. These receptors originate from a man between 50 and 59 years old in good health. Some clones in this sample may be carry-over from other donors' samples. Both conserved end residues are part of each CDR3. A D gene is named only where the DNA matches it firmly. Expanded clones get a size class; other rows say once, few or many, or leave the size out.

size	D	V	J	DNA	CDR3
NA	NA	TRBV2	TRBJ1-1	TGTGCCAGCAGTGAGTCGGCCGAGGTGGTGGAAGCTTTCTTT	CASSESAEVVEAFF
NA	NA	TRBV14	TRBJ1-3	TGTGCCAGCAACCTACAGGGTGGAAACACCATATATTTT	CASNLQGGNTIYF
NA	NA	TRBV19	TRBJ1-1	TGTGCCAGTACCCTCTTTAGAGGCAGCTACTTGGGTGGCACTGAAGCTTTCTTT	CASTLFRGSYLGGTEAFF
NA	NA	TRBV2	TRBJ2-1	TGTGCCAGCAGTGAGTTGGGCCCGTCCTACAATGAGCAGTTCTTC	CASSELGPSYNEQFF
NA	NA	TRBV30	TRBJ1-5	TGTGCCTGGACACGAGATAGCAATCAGCCCCAGCATTTT	CAWTRDSNQPQHF
NA	TRBD1	TRBV7-8	TRBJ1-1	TGTGCCAGCAGCTTAGATCGGACAGGGAACACTGAAGCTTTCTTT	CASSLDRTGNTEAFF
NA	NA	TRBV19	TRBJ2-4	TGTGCCAGTAGTCCCCGAGGTCCCAAAAACATTCAGTACTTC	CASSPRGPKNIQYF
NA	NA	TRBV29-1	TRBJ2-1	TGCAGCGTTGTGGGGGCAGGGGGGGTCTTC	CSVVGAGGVF
NA	TRBD1	TRBV19	TRBJ2-7	TGTGCCAGTAGTACCTACCCAGGGGGCGGATACGAGCAGTACTTC	CASSTYPGGGYEQYF
NA	TRBD1	TRBV10-3	TRBJ1-6	TGTGCCATCAGTGAGCCGGGACAGGGCTGGGGGGATTCACCCCTCCACTTT	CAISEPGQGWGDSPLHF
NA	NA	TRBV20-1	TRBJ2-1	TGCAGTGCTGGAGGGATGAATGAGCAGTTCTTC	CSAGGMNEQFF
NA	TRBD2	TRBV4-3	TRBJ2-3	TGCGCCAGCAGCTTAGGGACTAGCGGGAGGACAGATACGCAGTATTTT	CASSLGTSGRTDTQYF
NA	NA	TRBV13	TRBJ1-2	TGTGCCAGCAGCCCAGACAGGACCCTTAGGTATGGCTACACCTTC	CASSPDRTLRYGYTF
once	NA	TRBV5-1	TRBJ1-1	TGCGCCAGCAGCTTGGCGGACAGAACCAACACTGAAGCTTTCTTT	CASSLADRTNTEAFF
NA	NA	TRBV2	TRBJ1-2	TGTGCCAGCAGTGAAGCGCCGTCCCTTCCTGGCTACACCTTC	CASSEAPSLPGYTF
NA	TRBD1	TRBV5-1	TRBJ2-7	TGCGCCAGCAGCGATATGGACAGGGGCTCCTACGAGCAGTACTTC	CASSDMDRGSYEQYF
NA	NA	TRBV25-1	TRBJ1-3	TGTGCCAGCAGTGAATCTATCGGGGTTGGAAACACCATATATTTT	CASSESIGVGNTIYF
NA	TRBD1	TRBV28	TRBJ1-2	TGTGCCAGCAGTTTGTCCGGGACAGGGGGGGACTATGGCTACACCTTC	CASSLSGTGGDYGYTF
NA	NA	TRBV19	TRBJ2-3	TGTGCCAGTAGTATAAGGAGTAATCAGCCCCAGTATTTT	CASSIRSNQPQYF
NA	NA	TRBV19	TRBJ2-6	TGTGCCAGTAGTACGGGACCTCACGCTCCCTCTGGGGCCAACGTCCTGACTTTC	CASSTGPHAPSGANVLTF
NA	NA	TRBV10-3	TRBJ2-7	TGTGCCATCAGCGGGACAAATTCCTACGAGCAGTACTTC	CAISGTNSYEQYF
NA	NA	TRBV6-6	TRBJ2-7	TGTGCCAGCAGTTTTTCAACCTACGAGCAGTACTTC	CASSFSTYEQYF
NA	NA	TRBV5-1	TRBJ2-2	TGCGCCAGCAGCTTGGTTACGAACACCGGGGAGCTGTTTTTT	CASSLVTNTGELFF
NA	NA	TRBV9	TRBJ2-1	TGTGCCAGCAGCGTAGGTCGGAGGATCGATGAGCAGTTCTTC	CASSVGRRIDEQFF
NA	NA	TRBV13	TRBJ1-1	TGTGCCAGCAGCTTAGGACAGGGACGTGGAAAGACTGAAGCTTTCTTT	CASSLGQGRGKTEAFF
NA	TRBD1	TRBV7-2	TRBJ1-5	TGTGCCAGCAGCCCACAGGGGATCGGGCAGCCCCAGCATTTT	CASSPQGIGQPQHF
NA	TRBD2	TRBV7-8	TRBJ2-7	TGTGCCAGCAGCTTTAATTTTGGTGGTGGTAGCGGGAGGGTAATCTACGAGCAGTACTTC	CASSFNFGGGSGRVIYEQYF
NA	TRBD2	TRBV19	TRBJ2-7	TGTGCCAGTAGTATAGATCGACTAGCGGGAGTCCGGGAGCAGTACTTC	CASSIDRLAGVREQYF
once	TRBD1	TRBV2	TRBJ1-4	TGTGCCAGCAGTGACGGACGTGGACAGGGCGGCGGAAAACTGTTTTTT	CASSDGRGQGGGKLFF
once	NA	TRBV28	TRBJ1-1	TGTGCCAGCACAGTAGGGACACAGAACACTGAAGCTTTCTTT	CASTVGTQNTEAFF
NA	TRBD2	TRBV7-2	TRBJ2-6	TGTGCCGCTCCCCAGCGAGCGGGAGGCGGTGGGGCCAACGTCCTGACTTTC	CAAPQRAGGGGANVLTF
few	TRBD1	TRBV5-6	TRBJ2-7	TGTGCCAGCGGCCGGACAGGGAAGGGAGAGCAGTACTTC	CASGRTGKGEQYF
NA	TRBD2	TRBV14	TRBJ2-7	TGTGCCAGCAGCCAAGCAGCGGGAGGGCCGGGAGAGCAGTACTTC	CASSQAAGGPGEQYF
NA	TRBD1	TRBV7-9	TRBJ2-7	TGTGCCAGCAGCGGCTTGGGACAGGGGGCCTACGAGCAGTACTTC	CASSGLGQGAYEQYF
NA	NA	TRBV5-8	TRBJ2-1	TGTGCCACCCAAATGCTAAGCTCCTACAATGAGCAGTTCTTC	CATQMLSSYNEQFF
once	TRBD1	TRBV2	TRBJ1-2	TGTGCCAGCGAAGGACAGGGGGCAGGTGGCTACACCTTC	CASEGQGAGGYTF
NA	TRBD1	TRBV29-1	TRBJ1-5	TGCAGCGCGGGGACAGCAAGCAATCAGCCCCAGCATTTT	CSAGTASNQPQHF
NA	NA	TRBV27	TRBJ1-4	TGTGCCAGCAGCCGGGGCAGCAAAGTGGAAAAACTGTTTTTT	CASSRGSKVEKLFF
NA	TRBD1	TRBV28	TRBJ2-7	TGTGCCAGCAGTTTCGGGACAGGTTCCTACGAGCAGTACTTC	CASSFGTGSYEQYF
NA	NA	TRBV5-6	TRBJ2-6	TGTGCCAGCAGCCATAATCAGATCTCTGGGGCCAACGTCCTGACTTTC	CASSHNQISGANVLTF
NA	NA	TRBV7-6	TRBJ2-7	TGTGCCAGCAGCTCTTGGAGTAGCGCGAAGTCCTACGAGCAGTACTTC	CASSSWSSAKSYEQYF
NA	NA	TRBV9	TRBJ2-1	TGTGCCAGCAGCGTAGATGGGAGCAACAATGAGCAGTTCTTC	CASSVDGSNNEQFF
NA	NA	TRBV11-2	TRBJ2-7	TGTGCCAGCAGCTTAGATGGGTCCCCGAACTACGAGCAGTACTTC	CASSLDGSPNYEQYF
NA	NA	TRBV19	TRBJ1-2	TGTGCCAGTAGTCCCCGGGAGATAGCGGCGCGCGGCTACACCTTC	CASSPREIAARGYTF
NA	TRBD1	TRBV2	TRBJ2-7	TGTGCCAGCAGGGTTCAGGGGGTCTCCCACGAGCAGTACTTC	CASRVQGVSHEQYF
NA	TRBD2	TRBV5-4	TRBJ2-7	TGTGCCAGCAGCCGGGGGACTAGCGGGAACTACGAGCAGTACTTC	CASSRGTSGNYEQYF
NA	TRBD1	TRBV6-5	TRBJ1-4	TGTGCCAGCCGAAGACAGGGAGCTACTAATGAAAAACTGTTTTTT	CASRRQGATNEKLFF
NA	NA	TRBV14	TRBJ1-2	TGTGCCAGCAGCCGACTCGCTAACTATGGCTACACCTTC	CASSRLANYGYTF
NA	NA	TRBV28	TRBJ1-1	TGTGCCAGTTTCCAGAACACTGAAGCTTTCTTT	CASFQNTEAFF
NA	NA	TRBV4-3	TRBJ2-1	TGCGCCAGCAGCCAAGAAGGAGGTCGGGAGTTCTTC	CASSQEGGREFF
NA	TRBD1	TRBV9	TRBJ1-2	TGTGCCAGCAGCGCCTCCGGGACAGGGGACCTCTGGGGCTACACCTTC	CASSASGTGDLWGYTF
NA	NA	TRBV6-5	TRBJ2-5	TGTGCCAGCAGTTACCCTGGGAGGCAAGAGACCCAGTACTTC	CASSYPGRQETQYF
once	NA	TRBV4-2	TRBJ2-5	TGTGCCAGCAGCCCGTCGCTTCCAGAGACCCAGTACTTC	CASSPSLPETQYF
NA	TRBD1	TRBV28	TRBJ2-7	TGTGCCGCTCAGGCAGGGACAGGGCCTTCCTACGAGCAGTACTTC	CAAQAGTGPSYEQYF
NA	TRBD2	TRBV27	TRBJ2-2	TGTGCCAGCAGCGACATCCTAGCGGGGGTCTTACTCACCCCGAACACCGGGGAGCTGTTTTTT	CASSDILAGVLLTPNTGELFF
NA	TRBD1	TRBV4-2	TRBJ2-7	TGTGCCAGCAGCCAAGCCTTCGGACAGGTCCAGTACGAGCAGTACTTC	CASSQAFGQVQYEQYF
NA	TRBD2	TRBV29-1	TRBJ2-1	TGCAGCACGGGACTAGCGGGATTTGGGAATGAGCAGTTCTTC	CSTGLAGFGNEQFF
NA	TRBD1	TRBV30	TRBJ1-1	TGTGCCTGGCTGCAGGGGGTGAGGGGAGCTTTCTTT	CAWLQGVRGAFF
once	NA	TRBV6-5	TRBJ2-1	TGTGCCAGCAGTTATGATGGGCAGAGCAACAATGAGCAGTTCTTC	CASSYDGQSNNEQFF